These 14 T cell receptor beta chains were sequenced from one sample in a study of cytomegalovirus exposure and HLA in healthy donors. The PCR contained 60 Vbeta and 13 Jbeta primers. Method: immunoSEQ multiplex PCR; TCRdb's copy keeps in-frame clones and lacks some. This sample yields more than 95,000 clones, of which approximately 81% are seen a single time; approximately 1.2% belongs to the top ten. Sequenced input: PBMCs. Source of these receptors: a man aged 25-45 years in good health and CMV-seronegative.

The V call is TRBV9, the J call TRBJ2-7; 9 bases are shared with TRBD1. The junction had 11 bases not matched to a gene; V was cut back by 4 bases and J by 6 bases. Germline CDR1 SGDLS, CDR2 YYNGEE. The CDR3 has 15 residues. DNA for the CDR3: TGTGCCAGCAGCCCGACAGGGGGGATTTGGGCCGAGCAGTACTTC. Protein: CASSPTGGIWAEQYF.

This clone was observed a single time. This rearrangement joins TRBV5-6 to TRBJ2-7; no firm D call. The germline V and J ends were trimmed by 3 bases and 3 bases, with 7 bases remaining between them. Germline CDR1 reads SGHDT; CDR2 reads YYEEEE. The CDR3 is 12 amino acids. CDR3 residues: CASSSRVYEQYF. The DNA of the CDR3 is TGTGCCAGCAGCTCTAGAGTCTACGAGCAGTACTTC.

This clone was seen a single time. The V gene is TRBV29-1, the J gene TRBJ1-1; 8 bases line up with TRBD1. Germline values: CDR1 SQVTM, CDR2 ANQGSEA. V lost 7 bases and J lost 1; bases outside the gene matches: 5. CDR3 length equals 13 residues. The CDR3 reads CSDLGQGNTEAFF. The CDR3 DNA reads TGCAGCGACCTTGGACAGGGGAACACTGAAGCTTTCTTT.

Here the CDR3 DNA reads TGTGCCAGCAGTTTCTGGGGGACTAGCGGGAGGGATAGCACAGATACGCAGTATTTT. Translation gives CASSFWGTSGRDSTDTQYF. V gene TRBV28 combines with J gene TRBJ2-3; 16 bases map to TRBD2. V lost 3 bases and J lost 0; bases outside the gene matches: 6. This CDR3 spans 19 amino acids. Germline V gene sequence: CDR1 MDHEN, CDR2 SYDVKM.

V usage is TRBV18 and J usage is TRBJ1-1; no reliable D call. Germline V gene sequence: CDR1 KGHSH, CDR2 LQKENI. The V end lost 2 bases, the J end lost 1 base, and 8 bases lay between the germline ends. CDR3 length equals 14 residues. For the CDR3, the DNA is TGTGCCAGCTCACCAGGCAGAAAGAACACTGAAGCTTTCTTT. Its protein is CASSPGRKNTEAFF.

The sample holds a few counts of this clone. The genes are TRBV6-1 and TRBJ1-4, with TRBD1 as a possible D gene (5 bases). The CDR3 runs 13 residues. V lost 3 bases and J 7 bases, leaving 9 bases between the germline ends. The germline gives CDR1 MNHNS, CDR2 SASEGT. The CDR3 nucleotides are TGTGCCAGCAGTGACAGGGAGGGTGAAAAACTGTTTTTT. Residues: CASSDREGEKLFF.

This chain joins TRBV27 and TRBJ2-2, with 7 positions matching TRBD1. The junction had 2 bases not matched to a gene; V was cut back by 7 bases and J by 0 bases. The length of the CDR3 is 14 residues. Germline V CDR1 and CDR2: MNHEY, SMNVEV (reference sequence). The CDR3 sequence: CASTRGPNTGELFF. The CDR3 region has the DNA TGTGCCAGCACAAGGGGGCCGAACACCGGGGAGCTGTTTTTT.

The chain has TRBV6-1 and TRBJ2-3; 13 bases line up with TRBD2. Trimming took 2 bases from V and 1 from J; bases not matched to a gene: 9. The germline V gene has CDR1 MNHNS and CDR2 SASEGT. This CDR3 region has 19 residues. CDR3 protein: CASSESPGLAGRGTDTQYF. The CDR3 coding sequence is TGTGCCAGCAGTGAATCACCGGGACTAGCGGGGAGGGGCACAGATACGCAGTATTTT.

V gene TRBV18 combines with J gene TRBJ1-5, with 12 bases matching TRBD1. CDR1 and CDR2 from the germline V gene are KGHSH and LQKENI. Trimming cost V 8 bases and J 5 bases; bases outside gene matches: 7. The CDR3 loop spans 15 amino acids. CDR3 loop: CASRGGQGADQPQHF. CDR3 coding DNA: TGTGCCAGCCGGGGGGGACAGGGGGCAGATCAGCCCCAGCATTTT.

V and J are TRBV19 and TRBJ1-2; a weak D match, TRBD1 (5 bases). Trimming stripped 5 bases from V and 3 bases from J, with 10 bases between. Germline lookup yields CDR1 LNHDA and CDR2 SQIVND (reference sequence). The CDR3 contains 13 residues. The CDR3 is CASSVGQDYGYTF. The CDR3 bases are TGTGCCAGTAGTGTCGGACAAGACTATGGCTACACCTTC.

This chain uses TRBV4-1 with TRBJ2-7; TRBD2 agrees at 8 bases. Germline-derived CDR1 and CDR2 are MGHRA and YSYEKL. This CDR3 comprises 16 residues. After removal of 1 base from V and 3 bases from J, the junction contained 8 bases not matched to a gene. CDR3 sequence reads: CASSQGDSGNVYEQYF. The CDR3 DNA sequence: TGCGCCAGCAGCCAAGGTGATAGCGGGAATGTCTACGAGCAGTACTTC.

The chain joins TRBV15 to TRBJ2-2; perhaps TRBD2 as D (7 bases). Per germline, CDR1 LNHNV and CDR2 YYDKDF (reference sequence). CDR3 length: 17 amino acids. V was cut by 2 bases and J by 1 base, with 14 bases left in between. As DNA, the CDR3 is TGTGCCACCAGCAGATACACGGGGGGCGGGAACACCGGGGAGCTGTTTTTT. This translates into CATSRYTGGGNTGELFF.

The CDR3 DNA is TGCAGCGTCATCGGGACAGGGCCTGAAGCTTTCTTT. This codes for CSVIGTGPEAFF. V and J are TRBV29-1 and TRBJ1-1; 9 bases map to TRBD1. With 6 bases clipped from V and 6 bases from J, the junction kept 5 bases outside the gene matches. Germline V gene lookup returns CDR1 SQVTM and CDR2 ANQGSEA. The CDR3 runs to 12 residues.

The V gene is TRBV6-5, the J gene TRBJ2-5, with D possibly being TRBD2 (6 bases). The DNA end favors TRBJ2-7, so the J call may be wrong. Germline CDR1 and CDR2: MNHEY and SVGAGI. The CDR3 is 14 residues long. In nucleotides, the CDR3 is TGTGCCAGCAGTTACTCCGGGGGTCCCTACGAGCAGTACTTC. It codes for CASSYSGGPYEQYF.